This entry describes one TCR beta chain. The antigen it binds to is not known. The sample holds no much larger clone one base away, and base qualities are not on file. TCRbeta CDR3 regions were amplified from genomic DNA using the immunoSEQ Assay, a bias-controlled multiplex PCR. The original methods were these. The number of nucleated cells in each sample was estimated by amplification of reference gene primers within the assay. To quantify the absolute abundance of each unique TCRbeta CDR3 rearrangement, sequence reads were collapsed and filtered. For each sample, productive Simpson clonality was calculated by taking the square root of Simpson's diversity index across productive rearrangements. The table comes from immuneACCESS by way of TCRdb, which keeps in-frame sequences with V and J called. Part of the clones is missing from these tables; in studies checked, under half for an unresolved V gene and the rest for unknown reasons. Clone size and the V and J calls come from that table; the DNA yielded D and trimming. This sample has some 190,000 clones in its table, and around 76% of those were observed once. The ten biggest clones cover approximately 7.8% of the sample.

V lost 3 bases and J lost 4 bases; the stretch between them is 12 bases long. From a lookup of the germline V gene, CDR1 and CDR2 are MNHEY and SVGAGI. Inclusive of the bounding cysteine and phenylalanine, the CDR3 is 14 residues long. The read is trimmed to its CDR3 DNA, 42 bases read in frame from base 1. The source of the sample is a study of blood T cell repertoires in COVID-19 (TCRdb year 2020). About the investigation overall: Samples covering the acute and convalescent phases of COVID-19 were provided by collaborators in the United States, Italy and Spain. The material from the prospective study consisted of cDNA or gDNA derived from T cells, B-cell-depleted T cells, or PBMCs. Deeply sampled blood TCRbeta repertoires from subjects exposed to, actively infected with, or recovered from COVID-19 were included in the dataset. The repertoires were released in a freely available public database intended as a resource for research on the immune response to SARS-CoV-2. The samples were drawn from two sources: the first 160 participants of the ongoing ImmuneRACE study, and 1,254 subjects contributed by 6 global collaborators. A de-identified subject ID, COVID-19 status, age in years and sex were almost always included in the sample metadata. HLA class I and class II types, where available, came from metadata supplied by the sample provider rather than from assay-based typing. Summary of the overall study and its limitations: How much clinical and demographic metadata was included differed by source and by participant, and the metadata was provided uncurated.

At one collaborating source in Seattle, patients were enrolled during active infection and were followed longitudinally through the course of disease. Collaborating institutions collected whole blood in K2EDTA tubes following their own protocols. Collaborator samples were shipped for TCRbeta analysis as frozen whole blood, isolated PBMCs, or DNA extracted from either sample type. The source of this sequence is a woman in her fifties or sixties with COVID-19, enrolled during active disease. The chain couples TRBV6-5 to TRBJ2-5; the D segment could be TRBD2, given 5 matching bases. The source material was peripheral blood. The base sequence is TGTGCCAGCAGTTATCGGGGAGTGGGAGAGACCCAGTACTTC. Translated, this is CASSYRGVGETQYF.